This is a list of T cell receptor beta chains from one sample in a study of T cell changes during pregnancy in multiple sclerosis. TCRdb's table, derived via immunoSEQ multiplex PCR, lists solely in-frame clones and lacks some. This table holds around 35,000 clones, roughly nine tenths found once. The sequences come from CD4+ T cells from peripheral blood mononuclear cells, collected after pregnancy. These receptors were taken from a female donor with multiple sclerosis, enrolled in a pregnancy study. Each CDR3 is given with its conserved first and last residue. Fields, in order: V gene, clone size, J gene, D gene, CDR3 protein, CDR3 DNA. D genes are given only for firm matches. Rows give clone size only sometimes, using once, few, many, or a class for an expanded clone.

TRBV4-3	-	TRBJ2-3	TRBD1	CASSQGTGPDTQYF	TGCGCCAGCAGCCAAGGGACAGGGCCAGATACGCAGTATTTT
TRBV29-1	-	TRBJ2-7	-	CSVGSIRDEQYF	TGCAGCGTTGGCAGTATTCGGGACGAGCAGTACTTC
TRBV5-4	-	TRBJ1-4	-	CASSSENLGEKLFF	TGTGCCAGCAGCTCTGAAAATCTAGGCGAAAAACTGTTTTTT
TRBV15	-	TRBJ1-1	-	CATSSGGARGYTEAFF	TGTGCCACCAGCAGTGGGGGGGCCAGGGGATACACTGAAGCTTTCTTT
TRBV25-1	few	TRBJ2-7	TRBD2	CASSDTGGREQYF	TGTGCCAGCAGTGACACGGGGGGAAGAGAGCAGTACTTC
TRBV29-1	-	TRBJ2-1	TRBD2	CSADGLALRNEQFF	TGCAGCGCTGACGGACTAGCGCTCCGTAATGAGCAGTTCTTC
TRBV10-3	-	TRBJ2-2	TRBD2	CASSSGLAGGLGTGELFF	TGTGCCAGTTCCTCGGGACTAGCGGGGGGGCTGGGCACCGGGGAGCTGTTTTTT
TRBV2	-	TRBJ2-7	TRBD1	CASTPGGQGNYEQYF	TGTGCCAGCACACCCGGGGGACAGGGGAACTACGAGCAGTACTTC
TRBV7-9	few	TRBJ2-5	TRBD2	CASSLAQAGGQETQYF	TGTGCCAGCAGCTTAGCCCAGGCGGGGGGCCAAGAGACCCAGTACTTC
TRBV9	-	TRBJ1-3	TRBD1	CASSVGDRRFSGNTIYF	TGTGCCAGCAGCGTTGGGGACAGGCGCTTCTCTGGAAACACCATATATTTT
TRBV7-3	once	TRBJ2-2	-	CASSPQTGELFF	TGTGCCAGCAGCCCCCAGACCGGGGAGCTGTTTTTT
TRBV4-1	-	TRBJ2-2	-	CASSQDFAVANTGELFF	TGCGCCAGCAGCCAAGATTTCGCAGTCGCGAACACCGGGGAGCTGTTTTTT
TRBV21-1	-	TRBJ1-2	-	CAIKTGYNYGYTF	TGTGCCATCAAGACAGGCTATAACTATGGCTACACCTTC
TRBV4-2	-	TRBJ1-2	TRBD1	CASSHGDRGSLLVYGYTF	TGTGCCAGCAGCCATGGGGACAGGGGGTCCCTCCTTGTCTATGGCTACACCTTC
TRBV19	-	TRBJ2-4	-	CASAPHRDKNIQYF	TGTGCCAGCGCACCCCACAGGGATAAAAACATTCAGTACTTC
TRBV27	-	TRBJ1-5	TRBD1	CASSWTGKSNQPQHF	TGTGCCAGCAGTTGGACAGGGAAAAGCAATCAGCCCCAGCATTTT
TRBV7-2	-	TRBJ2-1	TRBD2	CASSPGRGRDEQFF	TGTGCCAGCAGCCCCGGCCGGGGGAGGGATGAGCAGTTCTTC
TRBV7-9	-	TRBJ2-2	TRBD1	CASSPGQGRNPGELFF	TGTGCCAGCAGCCCGGGACAGGGAAGGAACCCCGGGGAGCTGTTTTTT
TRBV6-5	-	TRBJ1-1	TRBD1	CASKKTGAATEAFF	TGTGCCAGCAAAAAAACAGGGGCGGCCACTGAAGCTTTCTTT
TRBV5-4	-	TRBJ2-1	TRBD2	CASSGLAGGGYNEQFF	TGTGCCAGCAGCGGACTAGCGGGGGGCGGTTACAATGAGCAGTTCTTC
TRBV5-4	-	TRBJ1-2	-	CASSLVDRNYGYTF	TGTGCCAGCAGCTTGGTAGACAGAAACTATGGCTACACCTTC
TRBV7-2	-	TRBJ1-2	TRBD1	CASSISGGGYGYTF	TGTGCCAGCAGCATCTCAGGGGGAGGCTATGGCTACACCTTC
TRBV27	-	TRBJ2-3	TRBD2	CASSGGRGTDTQYF	TGTGCCAGCTCCGGCGGGAGGGGCACAGATACGCAGTATTTT
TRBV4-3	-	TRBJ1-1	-	CASSRGGNMNTEAFF	TGCGCCAGCAGCCGGGGGGGCAACATGAACACTGAAGCTTTCTTT
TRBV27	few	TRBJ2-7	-	CASSLDGGRSYEQYF	TGTGCCAGCAGTTTGGATGGAGGACGCTCCTACGAGCAGTACTTC
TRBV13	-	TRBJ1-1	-	CASSIAFGEENTEAFF	TGTGCCAGCAGCATCGCCTTCGGGGAGGAGAACACTGAAGCTTTCTTT